The present T cell receptor (beta chain) was sequenced within a study of T-cell reconstitution after alpha-beta-depleted transplantation in children. This clonotype was recorded many times. Its antigen is not identified. Molecular barcoding with unique molecular identifiers was used for the TCRbeta library. TCRdb re-analysed the PCR reads in MiXCR, keeping a single row per CDR3 protein. The table lists 550,000 to 800,000 distinct CDR3 sequences, 13% of them singletons, with 0.79% in the top ten. Whole-study findings and limits: Certain patients had high TCRbeta diversity at day 60, and it came from recipient T cells and thymic progenitors that survived. Several hundred rapidly expanded clones from non-depleted graft cells reportedly supplied alpha-beta T cells about two months post-transplant. Diversity and T-cell counts at one year after transplant derived mostly from new T cells.

CDR3 length equals 16 residues. The junction had 9 bases not matched to a gene; V was cut back by 3 bases and J by 2 bases. The germline V gene encodes CDR1 DFQATT and CDR2 SNEGSKA (reference sequence). The chain carries TRBV20-1 and TRBJ2-2, with TRBD2 matching over 7 bases. This TCR came from a girl aged 2-10 years with congenital amegakaryocytic thrombocytopenia, due to receive a stem cell transplant. The specimen comprised PBMCs, sampled before TCRalphabeta/CD19-depleted stem cell transplant. CDR3 nucleotide sequence: TGCAGTGCTAGGGACGAAAAGCGGGGAAACACCGGGGAGCTGTTTTTT. It yields the protein CSARDEKRGNTGELFF.